This T cell receptor beta chain was documented in a study of shared clonotypes between healthy human individuals. Findings and limits, study-wide: The diversity represented, both genetic and in exposure history, was limited by few donors.

In regard to this clone: Its specificity is unknown.

The unsorted samples had some 90 million PBMCs used for genomic DNA. It was around 300 ng DNA, roughly 32,000 T cell genomes, that went into each replicate PCR of unsorted PBMC. Authors' processing steps: ImmunoSEQ gave junction-only sequences without quality scores, so filtering differed. Generated by immunoSEQ multiplex PCR, the TCRdb table keeps only in-frame clones and is missing some. The V and J calls and the clone size are those of that table, but D and trimming were determined from the DNA. The repertoire includes about 470,000 clones, around 79% of them detected once, and about 13% sits in the top ten. The CDR3 is made up of 13 amino acids. Germline lookup yields CDR1 SGHNT and CDR2 YYREEE (reference sequence). The ends were cut back, 5 bases at V and 3 bases at J, with 10 bases in the middle.

The sequence was collected from a middle-aged woman in good health. Some clones in this sample may be carry-over from other donors' samples. The chain joins TRBV5-4 to TRBJ2-3; D not resolved. Input material: PBMCs. The CDR3 sequence: CASSQTATDTQYF. The CDR3, as DNA: TGTGCCAGCAGTCAGACTGCTACAGATACGCAGTATTTT. Complete variable domain (other parts from reference TRBV5-4 and TRBJ2-3): ETGVTQSPTHLIKTRGQQVTLRCSSQSGHNTVSWYQQALGQGPQFIFQYYREEENGRGNFPPRFSGLQFPNYSSELNVNALELDDSALYLCASSQTATDTQYFGPGTRLTVL.